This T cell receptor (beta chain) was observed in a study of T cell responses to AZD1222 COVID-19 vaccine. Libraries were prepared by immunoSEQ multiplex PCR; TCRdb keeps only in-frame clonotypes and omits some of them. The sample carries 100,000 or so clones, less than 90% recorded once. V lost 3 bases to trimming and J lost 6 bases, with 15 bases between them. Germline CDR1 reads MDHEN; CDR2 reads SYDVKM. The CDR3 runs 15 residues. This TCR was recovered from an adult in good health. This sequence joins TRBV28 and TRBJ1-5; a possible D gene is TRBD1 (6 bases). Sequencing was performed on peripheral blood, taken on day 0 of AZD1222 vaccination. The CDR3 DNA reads TGTGCCAGCAGTTTTAAGTTACCAGGGGTTCAGCCCCAGCATTTT. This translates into CASSFKLPGVQPQHF.